This T cell receptor beta chain originates from a study of human T cells and chemical hapten exposure. In the study overall: Mostly female patients had alopecia areata, totalis or universalis. Study observations and caveats: Compared to controls, expanded TCRs made significantly more large clusters of similar CDR3s.

As the library was built, unique molecular identifiers were attached to individual cDNA molecules. As originally analysed: TCRs per sample had a median of 95,638 and ranged from 23,224 to 690,600. TCRdb re-called the RACE reads through MiXCR, storing one row per CDR3 protein. TCRdb assigned the V and J calls; the authors' analysis was not used. The sample contains 180,000 or so distinct CDR3 sequences, about 22% of which appear only once. This clonotype has just a few counts. Its antigen is unknown. Per germline, CDR1 SGHTA and CDR2 FQGTGA. Trimming removed 2 bases from V and 4 bases from J, with 13 bases in between. The CDR3 loop spans 15 amino acids. Specified time point: patch test 1, 2 weeks after DPC sensitization. This sample's treatment: therapeutic diphenylcyclopropenone sensitization with weekly scalp DPC.

The rearrangement joins TRBV7-3 to TRBJ2-3, with a weak D call TRBD2 (5 bases). This clonotype was sampled from a woman between 50 and 59 years old with alopecia areata. Some clones in this sample may be carry-over from other donors' samples. This sample comprised whole blood, obtained in connection with sensitization to the hapten diphenylcyclopropenone (DPC). The CDR3 DNA is TGTGCCAGCAGCTTAGGACTTGGCATCGCAGATACGCAGTATTTT. Its protein is CASSLGLGIADTQYF.